The present T cell receptor beta chain was sequenced within a study of cytomegalovirus exposure and HLA in healthy donors. CDR1 and CDR2 (germline): MNHEY, SMNVEV (reference sequence). Deletions cut 0 bases from V and 2 bases from J, with 17 bases between. The CDR3 has 18 amino acids. The PCR contained 60 Vbeta and 13 Jbeta primers. The assay was immunoSEQ multiplex PCR, and TCRdb's table has in-frame clones only and misses some. This sample yields over 150,000 clones, of which about 81% are seen a single time; 1.5% to 2% belongs to the top ten. A remark on this clone: Antigen specificity is unknown.

Study findings and constraints: A link between a missense DCLRE1C variant and TCR beta V- and J-gene trimming emerged from a later analysis.

This sequence was found in a woman under 30 in good health and CMV-seronegative. Sequencing used PBMCs. The chain combines TRBV27 with TRBJ2-1; D possibly corresponds to TRBD2 (6 bases). The CDR3, as DNA: TGTGCCAGCAGTTTATCTCTACAGCGGGCCCTTACCTACAATGAGCAGTTCTTC. Translation gives CASSLSLQRALTYNEQFF.